Below are 12 T cell receptor beta chains sequenced from a single sample in a study of CD8+ T cells in alopecia areata. After isolation, RNA underwent reverse transcription to generate cDNA as the sequencing template. The table came from immunoSEQ multiplex PCR; TCRdb's copy has only in-frame clones and leaves some out. This table has around 180,000 clones, about three fifths appearing once. Indicated treatment: oral pan-JAK inhibitor, 5-10 mg twice daily. This specimen consisted of CD4+ T cells sorted from blood, obtained at week 24, from a patient treated with tofacitinib. The receptors come from a human donor with alopecia areata.

This chain links TRBV5-4 with TRBJ1-6, with D possibly matching TRBD1 (5 bases). Between the trimmed V and J ends, which lost 4 bases and 3 bases, there was a span of 14 bases. Germline lookup yields CDR1 SGHNT and CDR2 YYREEE (reference sequence). The CDR3 covers 16 residues. CDR3 coding DNA: TGTGCCAGCAGCGCTGACCCTGGGGGCTATAATTCACCCCTCCACTTT. The encoded protein is CASSADPGGYNSPLHF.

This sequence joins TRBV27 and TRBJ1-1, with a weak D call TRBD1 (6 bases). V lost 3 bases, J lost 10 bases, and 21 bases lay in between. Per the germline V gene, CDR1 is MNHEY and CDR2 is SMNVEV (reference sequence). This CDR3 region has 15 residues. The CDR3 loop is CASSFGGQGSSSAFF. The DNA of the CDR3 is TGTGCCAGCAGTTTTGGCGGGCAGGGGTCTTCTTCAGCTTTCTTT.

V and J are TRBV6-5 and TRBJ2-3, with D possibly TRBD2 on 6 matching bases. The CDR3 sequence is 16 residues long. Trimming stripped 2 bases from V and 4 bases from J, with 16 bases between. Germline V gene data show CDR1 as MNHEY and CDR2 as SVGAGI. The CDR3 DNA reads as TGTGCCAGCAGTTACGGTGGAGGGGCCGAGGCAGATACGCAGTATTTT. The encoded protein is CASSYGGGAEADTQYF.

Comment on this clone: A much bigger clone sits one base away, suggesting this may be a read error. At the DNA level, this CDR3 is encoded by other sequences in the same sample as well. The chain employs TRBV6-5 and TRBJ2-2; D call uncertain. The germline V gene encodes CDR1 MNHEY and CDR2 SVGAGI. V was shortened by 6 bases and J by 3 bases, with 5 bases between the two germline ends. The CDR3 has 12 amino acids. The CDR3 DNA follows: TGTGCCAGCAGGGGGTACACCGGGGAGCTGTTTTTT. Its protein is CASRGYTGELFF.

V is TRBV19 and J is TRBJ1-5, with D unclear. This CDR3 comprises 13 residues. Looked up from germline, CDR1 is LNHDA and CDR2 is SQIVND (reference sequence). V lost 5 bases, J lost 5 bases, and 10 bases lay in between. CDR3 loop: CASSQGFYQPQHF. CDR3 bases: TGTGCCAGTAGTCAAGGGTTCTATCAGCCCCAGCATTTT. The entire variable domain, with the rest obtained from reference TRBV19 and TRBJ1-5, is as follows: DGGITQSPKYLFRKEGQNVTLSCEQNLNHDAMYWYRQDPGQGLRLIYYSQIVNDFQKGDIAEGYSVSREKKESFPLTVTSAQKNPTAFYLCASSQGFYQPQHFGDGTRLSIL.

CDR3 sequence (DNA): TGTGCCAGCAGTGAATTGGACGAGCAGTACTTC. This encodes CASSELDEQYF. The chain recombines TRBV6-1 with TRBJ2-7; D is unclear. Germline V gives CDR1 MNHNS, CDR2 SASEGT. The CDR3 runs to 11 residues. The ends were cut back, 2 bases at V and 5 bases at J, with 4 bases in the middle.

This clone appeared a few times. V gene TRBV30 combines with J gene TRBJ2-7, with 10 bases fitting TRBD2. Germline CDR1 reads GTSNPN; CDR2 reads SVGIG (reference sequence). There are 14 residues in the CDR3. V trimming: 4 bases; J trimming: 2 bases; junction bases outside the gene matches: 5. CDR3 nucleotide sequence: TGTGCCTGGACCGCTAGCGGGGGAACCTACGAGCAGTACTTC. This gives the protein CAWTASGGTYEQYF.

The chain recombines TRBV25-1 with TRBJ2-1, with 8 positions matching TRBD1. Germline CDR1 reads MGHDK; CDR2 reads SYGVNS. V was clipped by 10 bases and J by 5 bases; unmatched bases: 7. CDR3 length: 13 amino acids. CDR3 sequence: CAINQGAHNEQFF. Written as DNA, the CDR3 is TGTGCCATAAACCAGGGGGCCCACAATGAGCAGTTCTTC.

This sequence joins TRBV30 and TRBJ2-7; possible D gene TRBD1, 6 bases. In germline, CDR1 is GTSNPN, CDR2 SVGIG (reference sequence). The CDR3 covers 13 residues. V was cut by 3 bases and J by 2 bases, with 11 bases left in between. The CDR3 region is CAWRLRGAYEQYF. CDR3 nucleotide sequence: TGTGCCTGGAGACTCAGGGGAGCCTACGAGCAGTACTTC. Complete variable domain (other parts from reference TRBV30 and TRBJ2-7): SQTIHQWPATLVQPVGSPLSLECTVEGTSNPNLYWYRQAAGRGLQLLFYSVGIGQISSEVPQNLSASRPQDRQFILSSKKLLLSDSGFYLCAWRLRGAYEQYFGPGTRLTVT.

V and J are TRBV5-6 and TRBJ2-1; D gene unclear. V gave up 4 bases and J gave up 4 bases, with 12 bases separating them. The V gene's germline CDR1 is SGHDT and CDR2 YYEEEE. The CDR3 contains 14 residues. DNA for the CDR3: TGTGCCAGCAGCCACTCGGCAGGATACAATGAGCAGTTCTTC. It encodes CASSHSAGYNEQFF. The entire variable domain, with the rest obtained from reference TRBV5-6 and TRBJ2-1, is as follows: DAGVTQSPTHLIKTRGQQVTLRCSPKSGHDTVSWYQQALGQGPQFIFQYYEEEERQRGNFPDRFSGHQFPNYSSELNVNALLLGDSALYLCASSHSAGYNEQFFGPGTRLTVL.

This clone came up a few times. The gene calls are TRBV29-1 and TRBJ1-1, with unresolved D. Between the trimmed V and J ends, which lost 3 bases and 9 bases, there was a span of 14 bases. In germline, CDR1 is SQVTM, CDR2 ANQGSEA. CDR3 length: 12 amino acids. The CDR3 loop is CSVDLGRAKAFF. CDR3 nucleotide sequence: TGCAGCGTTGATCTAGGGAGGGCAAAAGCTTTCTTT. Together with reference TRBV29-1 and TRBJ1-1, the CDR3 gives the full variable domain: SAVISQKPSRDICQRGTSLTIQCQVDSQVTMMFWYRQQPGQSLTLIATANQGSEATYESGFVIDKFPISRPNLTFSTLTVSNMSPEDSSIYLCSVDLGRAKAFFGQGTRLTVV.

This chain connects TRBV7-2 to TRBJ2-1, with D perhaps TRBD2 (5 bases). This CDR3 is built from 14 residues. Between the trimmed V and J ends, which lost 5 bases and 8 bases, there was a span of 16 bases. Looked up from germline, CDR1 is SGHTA and CDR2 is FQGNSA. As DNA, the CDR3 is TGTGCCAGCAGCCTGAGGGCCGCGGTGGATGAGCAGTTCTTC. It is translated as CASSLRAAVDEQFF.